A selection of T cell receptor beta chains follows, all from one sample in a study of cytomegalovirus exposure and HLA in healthy donors. Clones were sequenced by immunoSEQ multiplex PCR, and TCRdb holds only the in-frame ones, with some missing. The top ten hold 3% of the sample, which has some 150,000 clones, 55% to 70% seen once. Material: PBMCs. The receptor source for this set is a woman aged 25-40 years in good health and CMV-seropositive. The CDR3 runs from the conserved cysteine through the conserved F or W. D genes are given only for firm matches. Size is omitted from some rows. Given values are once, few, many or a class for expanded clones.

D gene,J gene,clone size,V gene,CDR3 DNA,CDR3 protein
-,TRBJ2-5,-,TRBV30,TGTGCCTGCATTCGCGGCCACCGAGCCCAGTACTTC,CACIRGHRAQYF
-,TRBJ2-1,-,TRBV10-3,TGTGCCATCAGTGATGGTCAGGAACACAATGAGCAGTTCTTC,CAISDGQEHNEQFF
TRBD1,TRBJ1-2,-,TRBV6-5,TGTGCCAGCAGTTACTGGAACCGGGACAGCTATGGCTACACCTTC,CASSYWNRDSYGYTF
-,TRBJ1-1,few,TRBV11-2,TGTGCCAGCATCGGACAGTCGGGCACTGAAGCTTTCTTT,CASIGQSGTEAFF
TRBD1,TRBJ1-4,-,TRBV19,TGTGCCAGTAGTATACCGGTGGGACAGGATGAAAAACTGTTTTTT,CASSIPVGQDEKLFF
-,TRBJ2-5,-,TRBV5-1,TGCGCCAGCAGCTTGAGTTCAGGGGAAGAGACCCAGTACTTC,CASSLSSGEETQYF
-,TRBJ1-3,few,TRBV6-5,TGTGCCAGCAGTTACCAGGCTGGAAACACCATATATTTT,CASSYQAGNTIYF
-,TRBJ1-6,few,TRBV5-1,TGCGCCAGCAGCTTGGACCTTGCTGGAGATAATTCACCCCTCCACTTT,CASSLDLAGDNSPLHF
TRBD1,TRBJ2-2,-,TRBV5-4,TGTGCCAGCAGAAATACCGGGACAGGGTCCGCCGGGGAGCTGTTTTTT,CASRNTGTGSAGELFF
-,TRBJ1-4,-,TRBV27,TGTGCCAGCAGCACCCGGGAGGGTACTGAAAAACTGTTTTTT,CASSTREGTEKLFF
-,TRBJ1-1,-,TRBV9,TGTGCCAGCACCCCCGTGGGGCACGGAGCTTTCTTT,CASTPVGHGAFF
-,TRBJ2-3,-,TRBV4-2,TGTGCCAGCAGCCGCTTCGCGACAAGCACAGATACGCAGTATTTT,CASSRFATSTDTQYF
TRBD1,TRBJ2-3,-,TRBV7-9,TGTGCCATAAAACAGGGGTTTACAGATACGCAGTATTTT,CAIKQGFTDTQYF
-,TRBJ2-2,-,TRBV2,TGTGCCAGCGTGAATAGGGAGCCCGATGGCGGGGAGCTGTTTTTT,CASVNREPDGGELFF
TRBD1,TRBJ1-2,-,TRBV15,TGTGCCACCAGCAGAGCTTCGACAGGGCAGGGCTACACCTTC,CATSRASTGQGYTF
TRBD2,TRBJ2-7,-,TRBV7-2,TGTGCCAGCAGCCTTAGCGGGATTTACGAGCAGTACTTC,CASSLSGIYEQYF
TRBD1,TRBJ2-7,-,TRBV27,TGTGCCAGCAGTTTAACAGTAGAGGGGGCCTACTCCTACGAGCAGTACTTC,CASSLTVEGAYSYEQYF
-,TRBJ2-7,-,TRBV9,TGTGCCAGCAGCGTGCGCGACAGGACCGAGCAGTACTTC,CASSVRDRTEQYF